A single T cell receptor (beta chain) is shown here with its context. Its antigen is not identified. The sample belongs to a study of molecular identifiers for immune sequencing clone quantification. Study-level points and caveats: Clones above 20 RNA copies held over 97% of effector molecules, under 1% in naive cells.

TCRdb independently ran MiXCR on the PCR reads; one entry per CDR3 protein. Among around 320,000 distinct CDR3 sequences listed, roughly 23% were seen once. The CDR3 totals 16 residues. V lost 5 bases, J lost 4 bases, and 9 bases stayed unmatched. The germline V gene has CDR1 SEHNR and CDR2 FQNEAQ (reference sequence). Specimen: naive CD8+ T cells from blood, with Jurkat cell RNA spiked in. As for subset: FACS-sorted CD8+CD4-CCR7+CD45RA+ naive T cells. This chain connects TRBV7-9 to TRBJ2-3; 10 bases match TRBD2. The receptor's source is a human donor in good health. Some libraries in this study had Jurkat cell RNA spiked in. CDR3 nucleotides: TGTGCCAGCAGCCCGCTAGCGGGAGAAGGGGCAGATACGCAGTATTTT. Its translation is CASSPLAGEGADTQYF.